Listed below are T cell receptor beta chains from one sample, sequenced in a study of beta chain features in type 1 diabetes. This table comes from immunoSEQ multiplex PCR, and its TCRdb copy is limited to in-frame clones, with some not included. The data hold 900,000 or so clones, with around a sixth observed a single time. Sequencing was done on a sample of naive CD4+ T cells from blood. These TCRs come from a woman between 18 and 30 years old in good health. Both conserved end residues are part of each CDR3. A D gene is named only where the DNA matches it firmly. Part of the rows lack a size; the others show once, few, many or a class for expanded clones.

J: TRBJ1-1
D: -
size: -
V: TRBV7-2
DNA: TGTGCCAGCAGCTTAGCGGGGGGCCGGAACACTGAAGCTTTCTTT
CDR3: CASSLAGGRNTEAFF

J: TRBJ2-7
D: -
size: few
V: TRBV5-1
DNA: TGCGCCAGCACCCGGTCCGGGACAAAGAGCTCCTACGAGCAGTACTTC
CDR3: CASTRSGTKSSYEQYF

J: TRBJ2-2
D: TRBD2
size: few
V: TRBV5-5
DNA: TGTGCCAGCAGCTTAAGGCTAGCGGGAGGGCCGAACACCGGGGAGCTGTTTTTT
CDR3: CASSLRLAGGPNTGELFF

J: TRBJ2-1
D: -
size: -
V: TRBV29-1
DNA: TGCAGCGTTGAAGTTGGTGGGAGAGTCTACAATGAGCAGTTCTTC
CDR3: CSVEVGGRVYNEQFF

J: TRBJ2-7
D: -
size: few
V: TRBV7-8
DNA: TGTGCCAGCAGCTTAGCGATTATACAAGCCGGGACGGACTACGAGCAGTACTTC
CDR3: CASSLAIIQAGTDYEQYF

J: TRBJ2-2
D: -
size: -
V: TRBV28
DNA: TGTGCCAGCAGTGGCTGGGGGGAATTCACCGGGGAGCTGTTTTTT
CDR3: CASSGWGEFTGELFF

J: TRBJ1-5
D: -
size: -
V: TRBV14
DNA: TGTGCCAGCAGCCAAACAGACTATCAGCCCCAGCATTTT
CDR3: CASSQTDYQPQHF

J: TRBJ2-3
D: TRBD2
size: -
V: TRBV11-2
DNA: TGTGCCAGCAGCTACTTCAGGACTAGCCGCACAGATACGCAGTATTTT
CDR3: CASSYFRTSRTDTQYF

J: TRBJ2-3
D: TRBD1
size: -
V: TRBV5-1
DNA: TGCGCCAGCAGCTTGGGGGACAGGCCGACAGATACGCAGTATTTT
CDR3: CASSLGDRPTDTQYF

J: TRBJ1-2
D: -
size: -
V: TRBV4-3
DNA: TGCGCCAGCAGCCAAGAGTCGGCTTTATGGGCGGGCTATGGCTACACCTTC
CDR3: CASSQESALWAGYGYTF

J: TRBJ2-1
D: TRBD2
size: -
V: TRBV7-8
DNA: TGTGCCAGCAGCTGGAAAGCGGGAGGGCCTCTGTTCTTC
CDR3: CASSWKAGGPLFF

J: TRBJ2-7
D: TRBD1
size: few
V: TRBV27
DNA: TGTGCCAGCAGTTCCCCGTTCCCGGGACAGGGAAACGAGCAGTACTTC
CDR3: CASSSPFPGQGNEQYF

J: TRBJ2-7
D: -
size: -
V: TRBV6-1
DNA: TGTGCCAGCAGTGCCACACAGGGAAAGCAGTACTTC
CDR3: CASSATQGKQYF

J: TRBJ2-3
D: -
size: few
V: TRBV7-2
DNA: TGTGCCAGCAGCTTAAGGGATTGGGGGAGCACAGATACGCAGTATTTT
CDR3: CASSLRDWGSTDTQYF

J: TRBJ2-1
D: TRBD2
size: -
V: TRBV19
DNA: TGTGCCAGTAGTATACGGGGACTAGCGGGAGGGCCGGATGAGCAGTTCTTC
CDR3: CASSIRGLAGGPDEQFF

J: TRBJ2-5
D: TRBD2
size: -
V: TRBV7-2
DNA: TGTGCCAGCAGCTTGGGCAGGGAGGGAGAGACCCAGTACTTC
CDR3: CASSLGREGETQYF

J: TRBJ2-5
D: TRBD1
size: few
V: TRBV5-6
DNA: TGTGCCAGCAGCAAAAACAGGGGGCAAGAGACCCAGTACTTC
CDR3: CASSKNRGQETQYF

J: TRBJ2-7
D: -
size: -
V: TRBV11-2
DNA: TGTGCCAGCAGCTTAGTAGTCTACGAGCAGTACTTC
CDR3: CASSLVVYEQYF

J: TRBJ2-7
D: -
size: -
V: TRBV5-1
DNA: TGCGCCAGCAGCTCGGACAGTGGGTACTACGAGCAGTACTTC
CDR3: CASSSDSGYYEQYF

J: TRBJ2-3
D: TRBD2
size: few
V: TRBV28
DNA: TGTGCCAGCAGTCCCCGGGGCGGGAGAACGGGCACAGATACGCAGTATTTT
CDR3: CASSPRGGRTGTDTQYF